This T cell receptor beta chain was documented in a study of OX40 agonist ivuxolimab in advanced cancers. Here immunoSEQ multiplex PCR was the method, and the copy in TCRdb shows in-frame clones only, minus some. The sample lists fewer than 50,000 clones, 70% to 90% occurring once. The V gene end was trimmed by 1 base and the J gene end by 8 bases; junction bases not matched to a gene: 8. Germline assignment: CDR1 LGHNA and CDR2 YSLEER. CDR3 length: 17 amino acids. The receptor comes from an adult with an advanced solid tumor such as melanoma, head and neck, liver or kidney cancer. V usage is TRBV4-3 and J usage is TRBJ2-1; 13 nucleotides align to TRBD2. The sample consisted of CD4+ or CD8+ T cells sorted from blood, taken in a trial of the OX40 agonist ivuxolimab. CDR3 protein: CASSQVLLAGGVYEQFF. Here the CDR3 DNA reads TGCGCCAGCAGCCAAGTACTACTAGCGGGGGGGGTCTATGAGCAGTTCTTC.